This is a list of T cell receptor beta chains from one sample in a study of PD-1 blockade in classical Hodgkin lymphoma. Some clones are missing from TCRdb's copy, which holds only in-frame ones; the method was immunoSEQ multiplex PCR. The sample contains 40,000 to 45,000 clones, about 71% of which appear only once. The sequences come from peripheral blood mononuclear cells (PBMCs), collected at baseline. Receptors originate from a human donor with classical Hodgkin lymphoma. CDR3s include the opening cysteine and the closing phenylalanine or tryptophan. D genes are given only for firm matches. Clone size, where shown, is once, few, many, or a class for clones that have expanded.

j_call cdr3_length d_call clone_size v_call cdr3_nt cdr3_aa
TRBJ2-3 18 TRBD2 NA TRBV7-9 TGTGCCAGCAGCTCCCGGGGCCGGGGCGGGGGTAGCACAGATACGCAGTATTTT CASSSRGRGGGSTDTQYF
TRBJ1-1 13 TRBD1 few TRBV27 TGTGCCAGCAGGTGGACAGGGGGAACTGAAGCTTTCTTT CASRWTGGTEAFF
TRBJ2-5 16 NA NA TRBV9 TGTGCCAGCAGCGCAGGACATTCCCTAAGGCCAGAGACCCAGTACTTC CASSAGHSLRPETQYF
TRBJ2-1 16 NA NA TRBV11-2 TGTGCCAGCAGCTTAGATCGGAGTCAAGGCGTGCGCGAGCAGTTCTTC CASSLDRSQGVREQFF
TRBJ1-2 12 NA NA TRBV7-2 TGTGCCAGCAGCTTTTCTGGGTTAGGCTACACCTTC CASSFSGLGYTF
TRBJ1-1 13 NA NA TRBV6-5 TGTGCCAGCAGTTACATGGGGGGGCTTGAAGCTTTCTTT CASSYMGGLEAFF
TRBJ2-5 13 NA NA TRBV13 TGTGCCAGCAGCCTCCACCTCCAAGAGACCCAGTACTTC CASSLHLQETQYF
TRBJ2-5 13 TRBD1 NA TRBV28 TGTGCCAGCAGCCAGGGGGATGAAGAGACCCAGTACTTC CASSQGDEETQYF
TRBJ1-1 13 NA NA TRBV7-9 TGTGCCAGCAGCCCCGGAGGGAGATTTGAAGCTTTCTTT CASSPGGRFEAFF
TRBJ1-5 13 NA NA TRBV2 TGTGCCAGCAGTGGGCAGACGAGGCAGCCCCAGCATTTT CASSGQTRQPQHF
TRBJ2-2 15 NA NA TRBV7-6 TGTGCCAGCAGCTTAGGAACAGGGACCACCGGGGAGCTGTTTTTT CASSLGTGTTGELFF
TRBJ2-2 16 NA NA TRBV27 TGTGCCAGCAGTTCTATAGCATTCGTGAACACCGGGGAGCTGTTTTTT CASSSIAFVNTGELFF
TRBJ2-1 13 NA NA TRBV10-3 TGTGCCATCAGTGCATGGCTGGTCGATGAGCAGTTCTTC CAISAWLVDEQFF